This TCR beta chain was found in a study of metastatic and nonmetastatic thyroid tumors. Overall study context: For malignant and benign thyroid patients, tumor or nodule tissue and blood were the sources whose repertoires were compared. Study results and limitations: It was reportedly found that TCR beta diversity was significantly higher in malignant thyroid tumors than in benign nodules, a difference seen in both blood and tumor samples.

In the authors' workflow: The distant-metastasis classifier for papillary thyroid cancer was built from CDR3 differences across clinicopathological groups. TCRdb reprocessed the PCR reads via MiXCR. It is TCRdb's table, rather than the study itself, that gives the V and J calls and clone size. This sample has around 21,000 clones, with roughly 18% found just once. The CDR3 extends over 16 amino acids. Germline trimming cut 0 bases from V and 1 base from J; bases unmatched to any gene: 7. CDR1 DFQATT and CDR2 SNEGSKA come from the germline V gene (reference sequence). None of the patients had undergone any treatment ahead of thyroid surgery. The table lists this clone with many counts. No antigen is known for it.

The sequenced material came from blood. The chain recombines TRBV20-1 with TRBJ2-5; 8 bases match TRBD2. This sequence was found in a male donor with papillary thyroid cancer or a benign thyroid nodule (not recorded which). Some clones in this sample may be carry-over from other donors' samples. CDR3 protein: CSARESSGYFQETQYF. The CDR3 coding sequence is TGCAGTGCTAGAGAGTCTAGCGGGTATTTCCAAGAGACCCAGTACTTC.